The 21 T cell receptor beta chains below all came from one sample that was sequenced in a study of T-cell memory formation after mild COVID-19. One entry per CDR3 protein results from TCRdb running MiXCR on the 5' RACE reads. The profile shows around 160,000 distinct CDR3 sequences, around 10% of them singletons. The sequenced material came from PBMCs or a T cell subset sorted from them (not recorded which). The receptors originated from a man between 18 and 35 years old who had mild COVID-19 (a few samples of this study predate the infection). Cell type and time point are not known.

The rearrangement uses TRBV5-5 and TRBJ2-3, with a weak D call TRBD2 (5 bases). V dropped 1 base and J dropped 6 bases, with 9 bases sitting between them. Germline V gene data show CDR1 as SGHKS and CDR2 as YYEKEE (reference sequence). CDR3 length: 13 amino acids. CDR3: CASSLRPGDTQYF. In DNA form, the CDR3 reads TGTGCCAGCAGCTTGCGCCCGGGGGATACGCAGTATTTT.

This clonotype was seen repeatedly, ten times or more. This sequence joins TRBV20-1 and TRBJ2-5, with a weak D call TRBD2 (6 bases). Looked up from germline, CDR1 is DFQATT and CDR2 is SNEGSKA (reference sequence). The CDR3 is 14 residues long. Trimming pared 0 bases from V and 1 base from J, leaving 9 bases between. CDR3 in DNA: TGCAGTGCTAGAGAGGTGCGGGGCCAAGAGACCCAGTACTTC. It is translated as CSAREVRGQETQYF.

This rearrangement joins TRBV20-1 to TRBJ1-6; 10 bases agree with TRBD1. This CDR3 comprises 14 residues. V was clipped by 1 base and J by 9 bases; unmatched bases: 3. Germline-derived CDR1 and CDR2 are DFQATT and SNEGSKA (reference sequence). Written as DNA, the CDR3 is TGCAGTGCTAGAGGACAGGGGGCGGTTTCACCCCTCCACTTT. This codes for CSARGQGAVSPLHF.

This clonotype has a count of ten or more. The rearrangement uses TRBV28 and TRBJ2-1; 8 bases map to TRBD1. The V gene end was trimmed by 3 bases and the J gene end by 6 bases; junction bases not matched to a gene: 7. Germline V gene sequence: CDR1 MDHEN, CDR2 SYDVKM. The CDR3 contains 15 residues. Here the CDR3 reads CASSLGQDSSNEQFF. The CDR3 DNA is TGTGCCAGCAGTTTGGGACAGGACTCGTCCAATGAGCAGTTCTTC.

This clonotype occurred many times. The V gene is TRBV5-1, the J gene TRBJ2-2, with D possibly being TRBD1 or TRBD2 (5 bases each). This CDR3 is built from 14 residues. The germline V gene encodes CDR1 SGHRS and CDR2 YFSETQ. The V end lost 0 bases, the J end lost 6 bases, and 9 bases lay between the germline ends. The CDR3 bases are TGCGCCAGCAGCTTGGGAGGGGCGGCCGGGGAGCTGTTTTTT. This translates into CASSLGGAAGELFF.

V is TRBV12-3 or TRBV12-4 and J is TRBJ2-2; tentatively, D is TRBD1 (6 bases). Trimming stripped 5 bases from V and 5 bases from J, with 15 bases between. The CDR3 runs to 15 residues. The CDR3 loop is CASSLIRGRTGELFF. The CDR3 DNA follows: TGTGCCAGCAGTCTGATCAGGGGTCGGACCGGGGAGCTGTTTTTT.

This clonotype was recorded a few times. The chain uses TRBV4-3 and TRBJ2-3; D ambiguous. V was trimmed by 1 base and J by 2 bases, leaving 7 bases between them. Germline assignment: CDR1 LGHNA and CDR2 YSLEER. This CDR3 is 14 amino acids long. CDR3 sequence: CASSQGGSTDTQYF. In DNA form, the CDR3 reads TGCGCCAGCAGCCAAGGAGGTTCCACAGATACGCAGTATTTT.

V and J are TRBV2 and TRBJ2-3; perhaps TRBD2 as D (6 bases). CDR1 and CDR2 (germline): SNHLY, FYNNEI. The CDR3 is 12 amino acids. V lost 8 bases and J lost 4, with 10 bases in between. Here the CDR3 DNA reads TGTGCCAGCCGCGGGGACCCAGATACGCAGTATTTT. Residues: CASRGDPDTQYF.

This chain links TRBV20-1 with TRBJ2-3; D may be TRBD1 (6 bases). There are 13 residues in the CDR3. CDR1 DFQATT and CDR2 SNEGSKA come from the germline V gene (reference sequence). V dropped 2 bases and J dropped 3 bases, with 9 bases sitting between them. CDR3 in DNA: TGCAGTGCTAGAACCACAGGGACAGATACGCAGTATTTT. It is translated as CSARTTGTDTQYF.

The chain joins TRBV2 to TRBJ1-6, with D unresolved. Trimming took 3 bases from V and 7 from J, leaving 10 bases between them. Germline assignment: CDR1 SNHLY and CDR2 FYNNEI. This CDR3 is 14 amino acids long. The CDR3 sequence: CASSDGPRNSPLHF. The CDR3 region has the DNA TGTGCCAGCAGTGATGGACCCCGGAATTCACCCCTCCACTTT.

In its sample, this clonotype was seen a few times. The rearrangement joins TRBV5-6 to TRBJ2-5; the D is unclear. Germline CDR1 is SGHDT and CDR2 is YYEEEE. Trimming took off 2 bases at V and 5 bases at J, with 13 bases between the two ends. The CDR3 consists of 14 residues. This CDR3 reads CASSFPGWGETQYF. The CDR3 region has the DNA TGTGCCAGCAGCTTTCCCGGGTGGGGTGAGACCCAGTACTTC. The entire variable domain, with the rest obtained from reference TRBV5-6 and TRBJ2-5, is as follows: DAGVTQSPTHLIKTRGQQVTLRCSPKSGHDTVSWYQQALGQGPQFIFQYYEEEERQRGNFPDRFSGHQFPNYSSELNVNALLLGDSALYLCASSFPGWGETQYFGPGTRLLVL.

This clonotype appeared many times. V and J are TRBV27 and TRBJ1-5; D is unresolved. The CDR3 is made up of 14 amino acids. From germline, CDR1 is MNHEY and CDR2 SMNVEV (reference sequence). The V and J ends lost 3 bases and 4 bases respectively, with 10 bases between them. CDR3 DNA: TGTGCCAGCAGTTTGGGCGGAACAAATCAGCCCCAGCATTTT. Translation gives CASSLGGTNQPQHF.

The rearrangement joins TRBV2 to TRBJ2-5; maybe TRBD2 (7 bases). Germline V gives CDR1 SNHLY, CDR2 FYNNEI. Trimming removed 7 bases from V and 5 bases from J, with 20 bases in between. This CDR3 region has 15 residues. CDR3 in amino acids: CASTEGGAQRETQYF. The CDR3 DNA reads as TGTGCCAGCACTGAGGGGGGGGCCCAGAGGGAGACCCAGTACTTC.

CDR3 in DNA: TGTGCCAGCAGAAGGACAGGACTCTATGGCTACACCTTC. Protein sequence: CASRRTGLYGYTF. V is TRBV2 and J is TRBJ1-2; 7 bases are shared with TRBD1. The ends lost 6 bases at V and 4 bases at J; junction bases unmatched: 5. Germline V gene lookup returns CDR1 SNHLY and CDR2 FYNNEI. The CDR3 loop spans 13 amino acids.

This clonotype has ten or more counts. The genes are TRBV23-1 and TRBJ2-3; the match to TRBD1 covers 7 bases. TRBV23-1 is marked as an open reading frame, function uncertain. Trimming cost V 4 bases and J 0 bases; bases outside gene matches: 13. The CDR3 contains 18 residues. The chain's CDR3 is CASSRWGQYYPSTDTQYF. The CDR3 nucleotides read TGCGCCAGCAGTCGATGGGGACAGTACTATCCTAGCACAGATACGCAGTATTTT.

The chain has TRBV7-3 and TRBJ2-1; 15 positions agree with TRBD2. The germline gives CDR1 SGHTA, CDR2 FQGTGA. This CDR3 is built from 15 residues. Germline trimming cut 6 bases from V and 10 bases from J; bases unmatched to any gene: 7. The chain's CDR3 is CASSRTSGGAEEQFF. Written as DNA, the CDR3 is TGTGCCAGCAGTCGGACTAGCGGGGGGGCAGAGGAGCAGTTCTTC.

V is TRBV5-5 and J is TRBJ1-1; maybe TRBD1 (6 bases). Looked up from germline, CDR1 is SGHKS and CDR2 is YYEKEE (reference sequence). The ends were cut back, 0 bases at V and 4 bases at J, with 16 bases in the middle. The CDR3 totals 16 residues. CDR3 sequence: CASSLAPGVGGTEAFF. For the CDR3, the DNA is TGTGCCAGCAGCTTGGCCCCAGGGGTGGGCGGCACTGAAGCTTTCTTT.

This clonotype turned up a few times. The chain uses TRBV12-3 or TRBV12-4 and TRBJ2-3; 9 bases agree with TRBD1. V shed 6 bases and J 8 bases; nucleotides not matched to a gene: 9. The CDR3 has 14 residues. CDR3 nucleotides: TGTGCCAGCAGGCCGGGACAGGGATACGGTACGCAGTATTTT. It translates to CASRPGQGYGTQYF.

This clonotype was counted a few times. The chain uses TRBV6-5 and TRBJ1-6; maybe TRBD1 (5 bases). The CDR3 has 17 amino acids. The V end lost 0 bases, the J end lost 5 bases, and 14 bases lay between the germline ends. CDR1 and CDR2 (germline): MNHEY, SVGAGI. The CDR3 is CASSYSPGHLDNSPLHF. The CDR3 nucleotides read TGTGCCAGCAGTTACTCGCCAGGACACCTTGATAATTCACCCCTCCACTTT.

The chain uses TRBV7-2 and TRBJ2-2, with D unresolved. Germline lookup yields CDR1 SGHTA and CDR2 FQGNSA. The CDR3 has 11 amino acids. The V end lost 2 bases, the J end lost 11 bases, and 6 bases lay between the germline ends. The CDR3 protein is CASSLTFELFF. CDR3 DNA: TGTGCCAGCAGCTTAACATTCGAGCTGTTTTTT. Variable domain in full (rest from reference TRBV7-2 and TRBJ2-2): GAGVSQSPSNKVTEKGKDVELRCDPISGHTALYWYRQSLGQGLEFLIYFQGNSAPDKSGLPSDRFSAERTGGSVSTLTIQRTQQEDSAVYLCASSLTFELFFGEGSRLTVL.

The V call is TRBV4-1, the J call TRBJ1-2; unclear D gene. The CDR3 runs 15 residues. Germline V lookup: CDR1 MGHRA, CDR2 YSYEKL. Between the trimmed V and J ends, which lost 0 bases and 7 bases, there was a span of 15 bases. The CDR3 reads CASSQERHGLRGYTF. Here the CDR3 DNA reads TGCGCCAGCAGCCAAGAAAGACATGGATTACGTGGCTACACCTTC.